This record covers a single T cell receptor (beta chain). The antigen is undetermined. In germline, CDR1 is SEHNR, CDR2 FQNEAQ (reference sequence). This CDR3 is built from 15 residues. Trimming took off 3 bases at V and 3 bases at J, with 15 bases between the two ends. The data were obtained in a study of T cell responses to AZD1222 COVID-19 vaccine. Whole-study findings and limits: The span of vaccine-associated CD4 TCRs extended across spike, with dominance at 160-218 and 743-854. The number of AZD1222 recipients seropositive at baseline was only 5 to 7. Every sample of the repertoires postdated the peak T cell response.

This table comes from immunoSEQ multiplex PCR, and its TCRdb copy is limited to in-frame clones, with some not included. The profile shows 200,000 or so clones, about 87% of them singletons. This clonotype was obtained from an adult in good health. The chain is built from TRBV7-9 and TRBJ2-7; D is unclear. The sequenced sample was peripheral blood, obtained on day 0 of MenACWY control vaccination. This CDR3 is CASSFITLLSYEQYF. DNA of the CDR3: TGTGCCAGCAGCTTTATAACACTCCTGAGCTACGAGCAGTACTTC.